The clone carrying this TCR beta chain showed up just once. The antigen is undetermined. This CDR3 has 15 residues. Germline V gene lookup returns CDR1 WNHNN and CDR2 SYGVQD (reference sequence). With 8 bases clipped from V and 2 bases from J, the junction kept 6 bases outside the gene matches. This sample is part of a study of shared clonotypes between healthy human individuals. Overall study findings and caveats: Four donors had roughly 5% of their naive CD4 clonotypes in common.

Data came from immunoSEQ multiplex PCR; TCRdb stores just in-frame clones and leaves some out. Here the sample spans 2 million to 2.5 million clones, 90% to 95% being singletons. This chain uses TRBV10-1 with TRBJ2-3, with 11 bases identical to TRBD2. The sequenced material came from naive CD4+ T cells from PBMCs. Subset noted: CD45RA+ positively selected. The sequence was obtained from a man between 18 and 29 years old in good health. Some clones in this sample may be carry-over from other donors' samples. CDR3 amino acids: CASGGTSGFTDTQYF. CDR3 nucleotide sequence: TGCGCCAGCGGTGGGACTAGCGGATTCACAGATACGCAGTATTTT.